This T cell receptor (beta chain) was captured by sequencing in a study of technical replicates of blood from a few donors. Trimming took off 0 bases at V and 1 base at J, with 7 bases between the two ends. The germline V gene encodes CDR1 SGHRS and CDR2 YFSETQ. This CDR3 region has 14 residues. Produced via immunoSEQ multiplex PCR; TCRdb's table is partial and in-frame only. The sample has about 54,000 clones, 94% seen once. Sequenced sample: T cells isolated from PBMCs. The chain couples TRBV5-1 to TRBJ1-1; D gene uncertain. This clonotype originated in a human donor in good health. As DNA, the CDR3 is TGCGCCAGCAGCTTGGCCACACCGAACACTGAAGCTTTCTTT. Protein: CASSLATPNTEAFF.